This note documents a single T cell receptor (beta chain) sequence. Clones were read by immunoSEQ multiplex PCR, and TCRdb kept only the in-frame ones, dropping some. The table shows fewer than 300,000 clones, with more than 65% occurring only once. This specimen belongs to a study of blood T cell repertoires in COVID-19. This CDR3 spans 14 amino acids. CDR1 and CDR2 from the germline V gene are ENHRY and SYGVKD. Trimming took 6 bases from V and 5 from J; bases not matched to a gene: 8. The origin of this receptor is a woman aged 18-29 years with acute or convalescent COVID-19. The chain is built from TRBV10-3 and TRBJ2-7; 9 bases line up with TRBD1. The sample was peripheral blood. The CDR3 DNA reads TGTGCCATCAGCGAGAGGGACAGGGTGAACGAGCAGTACTTC. This sequence encodes CAISERDRVNEQYF.